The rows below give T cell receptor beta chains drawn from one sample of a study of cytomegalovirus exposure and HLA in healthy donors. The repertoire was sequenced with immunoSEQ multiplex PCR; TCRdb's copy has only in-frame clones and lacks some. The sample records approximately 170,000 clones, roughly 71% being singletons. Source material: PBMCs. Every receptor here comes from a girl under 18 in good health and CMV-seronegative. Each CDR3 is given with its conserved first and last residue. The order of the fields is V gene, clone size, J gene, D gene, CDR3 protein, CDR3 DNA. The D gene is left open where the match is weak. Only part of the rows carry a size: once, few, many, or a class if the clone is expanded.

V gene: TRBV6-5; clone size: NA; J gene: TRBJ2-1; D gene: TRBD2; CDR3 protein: CASSRLGGGNEQFF; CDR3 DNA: TGTGCCAGCTCCAGGCTGGGGGGGGGCAATGAGCAGTTCTTC
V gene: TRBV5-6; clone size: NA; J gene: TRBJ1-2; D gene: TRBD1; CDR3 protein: CASSLASDRYWRGYTF; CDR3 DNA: TGTGCCAGCAGCTTGGCATCGGACAGGTACTGGCGTGGCTACACCTTC
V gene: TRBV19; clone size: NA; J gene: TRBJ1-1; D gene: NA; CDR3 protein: CASSISPGTEAFF; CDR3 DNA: TGTGCCAGTAGTATTAGCCCCGGGACTGAAGCTTTCTTT
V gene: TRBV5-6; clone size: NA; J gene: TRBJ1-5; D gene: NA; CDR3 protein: CASSLGRDTVQHF; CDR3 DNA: TGTGCCAGCAGCTTGGGTAGGGACACGGTGCAGCATTTT
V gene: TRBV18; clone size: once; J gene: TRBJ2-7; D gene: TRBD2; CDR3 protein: CASSPGLASGEQYF; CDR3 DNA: TGTGCCAGCTCACCGGGACTAGCTTCGGGCGAGCAGTACTTC
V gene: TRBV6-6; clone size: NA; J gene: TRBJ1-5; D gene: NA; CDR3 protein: CASNSKQGNQPQHF; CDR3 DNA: TGTGCCAGCAACTCGAAACAGGGCAATCAGCCCCAGCATTTT
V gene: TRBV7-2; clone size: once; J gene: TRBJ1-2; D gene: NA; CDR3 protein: CASSLEPGGAGYTF; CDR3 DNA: TGTGCCAGCAGCTTAGAGCCGGGGGGGGCGGGCTACACCTTC
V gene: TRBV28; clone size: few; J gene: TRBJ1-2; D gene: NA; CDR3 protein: CASRPLKRTSNYGYTF; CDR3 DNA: TGTGCCAGCAGACCCCTAAAACGGACATCTAACTATGGCTACACCTTC
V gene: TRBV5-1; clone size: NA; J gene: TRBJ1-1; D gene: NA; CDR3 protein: CASSLTGTWVNTEAFF; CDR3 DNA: TGCGCCAGCAGCCTAACAGGGACGTGGGTGAACACTGAAGCTTTCTTT
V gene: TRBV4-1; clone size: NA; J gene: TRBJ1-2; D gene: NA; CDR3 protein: CASSQAGFGYGYTF; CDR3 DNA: TGCGCCAGCAGCCAAGCAGGGTTCGGCTATGGCTACACCTTC
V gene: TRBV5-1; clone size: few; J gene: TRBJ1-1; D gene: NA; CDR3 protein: CASSSAGGRTEAFF; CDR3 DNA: TGCGCCAGCAGCTCGGCCGGGGGGCGAACTGAAGCTTTCTTT
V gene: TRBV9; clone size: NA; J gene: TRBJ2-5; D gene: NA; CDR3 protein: CASSVGQDTQYF; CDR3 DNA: TGTGCCAGCAGCGTAGGGCAAGATACCCAGTACTTC
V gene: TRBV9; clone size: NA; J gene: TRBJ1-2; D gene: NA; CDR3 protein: CASSGGATYGYTF; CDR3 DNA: TGTGCCAGCAGCGGAGGAGCTACCTATGGCTACACCTTC
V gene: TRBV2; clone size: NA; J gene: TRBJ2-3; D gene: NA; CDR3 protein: CASSESSTTDTQYF; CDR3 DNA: TGTGCCAGCAGTGAGTCTAGCACCACAGATACGCAGTATTTT
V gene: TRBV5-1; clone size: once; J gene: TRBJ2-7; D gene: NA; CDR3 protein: CASSAVVDTGEQYF; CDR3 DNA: TGCGCCAGCAGCGCCGTTGTAGATACGGGGGAGCAGTACTTC
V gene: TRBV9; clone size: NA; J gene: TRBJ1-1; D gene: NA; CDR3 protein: CASSVVEGSHGAEAFF; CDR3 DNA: TGTGCCAGCAGCGTAGTCGAGGGAAGCCATGGGGCTGAAGCTTTCTTT
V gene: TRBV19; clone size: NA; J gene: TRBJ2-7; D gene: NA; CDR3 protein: CASRVRGSYEQYF; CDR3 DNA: TGTGCCAGTAGGGTCCGGGGCTCCTACGAGCAGTACTTC
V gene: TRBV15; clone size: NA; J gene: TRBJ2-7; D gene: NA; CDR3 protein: CATSRVTNYEQYF; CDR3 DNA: TGTGCCACCAGCAGAGTGACAAACTACGAGCAGTACTTC
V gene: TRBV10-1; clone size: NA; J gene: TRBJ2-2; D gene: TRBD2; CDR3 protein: CASGPTSGGATTGELFF; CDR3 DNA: TGCGCCAGCGGCCCGACTAGCGGGGGGGCGACAACCGGGGAGCTGTTTTTT
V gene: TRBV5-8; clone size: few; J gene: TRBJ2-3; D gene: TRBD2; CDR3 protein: CASSLALAGGQWGTDTQYF; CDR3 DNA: TGTGCCAGCAGCTTGGCCCTAGCGGGGGGGCAATGGGGCACAGATACGCAGTATTTT
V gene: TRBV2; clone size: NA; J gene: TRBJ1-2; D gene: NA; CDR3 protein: CASSDQGAHGYTF; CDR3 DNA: TGTGCCAGCAGTGACCAGGGTGCCCATGGCTACACCTTC
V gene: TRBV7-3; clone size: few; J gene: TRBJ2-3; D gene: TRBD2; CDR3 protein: CASSLTRGGTDTQYF; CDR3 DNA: TGTGCCAGCAGCTTAACGCGGGGGGGCACAGATACGCAGTATTTT
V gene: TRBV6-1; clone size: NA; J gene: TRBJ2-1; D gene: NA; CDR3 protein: CASTGGELYNEQFF; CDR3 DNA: TGTGCCAGCACGGGGGGCGAATTGTACAATGAGCAGTTCTTC
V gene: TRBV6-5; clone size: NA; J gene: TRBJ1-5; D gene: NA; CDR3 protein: CASSLTPTNQPQHF; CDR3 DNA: TGTGCCAGCAGCTTAACACCGACAAATCAGCCCCAGCATTTT
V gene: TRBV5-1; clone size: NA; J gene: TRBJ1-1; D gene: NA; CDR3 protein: CASSSETGKNTEAFF; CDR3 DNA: TGCGCCAGCAGCTCTGAAACCGGGAAGAACACTGAAGCTTTCTTT
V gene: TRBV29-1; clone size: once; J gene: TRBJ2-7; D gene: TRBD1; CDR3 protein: CSVEEGTGPQYF; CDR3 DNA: TGCAGCGTTGAAGAGGGGACAGGGCCACAGTACTTC
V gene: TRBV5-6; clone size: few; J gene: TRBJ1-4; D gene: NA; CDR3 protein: CASSFNNMEIKLFF; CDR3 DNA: TGTGCCAGCAGCTTCAACAACATGGAGATAAAACTGTTTTTT
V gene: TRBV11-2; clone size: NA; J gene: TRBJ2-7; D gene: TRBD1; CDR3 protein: CASSPRSGTVRHEQYF; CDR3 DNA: TGTGCCAGCAGCCCGCGATCCGGGACAGTTCGGCACGAGCAGTACTTC
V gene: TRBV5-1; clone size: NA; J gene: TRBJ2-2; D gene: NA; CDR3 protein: CASTLRGRGTGELFF; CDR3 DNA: TGCGCCAGCACCTTAAGGGGCAGGGGCACCGGGGAGCTGTTTTTT
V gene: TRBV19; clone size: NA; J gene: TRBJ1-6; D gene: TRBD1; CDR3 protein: CASSPGTGGVSPLHF; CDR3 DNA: TGTGCCAGTAGTCCAGGGACAGGGGGGGTTTCACCCCTCCACTTT